This T cell receptor (delta chain) originates from a study of γδ T cells in repeated Plasmodium falciparum infection. Sequencing covered both gamma and delta TCR chains per sample. TCRdb re-called clones from the multiplex PCR reads via CATT. The data show 75,000 to 95,000 delta-chain clones, with 0.98% seen just once and approximately 10% held by the top ten. J was trimmed by 0 bases and V by 6 bases; bases with no gene match: 37. CDR1 and CDR2 from the germline V gene are TSWWSYY and QGS. This CDR3 region has 27 residues. Vgamma9/Vdelta2+ and Vdelta2-negative gammadelta T cells were flow-sorted from PBMC for bulk sequencing. This clone was counted at least ten times.

The TCR was taken from a pool of human donors (malaria-infected and uninfected, not separated). Material for sequencing was gamma-delta T cells from blood. This chain links TRDV1 with TRDJ1; 13 positions agree with TRDD3. DNA of the CDR3: TGTGCTCTTGGCGAAAAAGAAAAAGTCCCTAATCCCGCGTACTGGGGGATACGGTCCAAGTACACCGATAAACTCATCTTT. Translating gives CALGEKEKVPNPAYWGIRSKYTDKLIF.